The rows below give T cell receptor beta chains drawn from one sample of a study of human T cells and chemical hapten exposure. TCRdb ran MiXCR on the RACE reads and lists one entry per CDR3 protein. The table includes roughly 380,000 distinct CDR3 sequences, 4.5% to 6% detected once. The source was whole blood, collected in connection with sensitization to the hapten diphenylcyclopropenone (DPC). These receptors came from a woman in her 50s with alopecia areata. Some clones in this sample may be carry-over from other donors' samples. Both conserved end residues are part of each CDR3. The D gene is left open where the match is weak. Size values are once, few and many counts, or a class for expanded clones, and some rows have none.

cdr3_aa	cdr3_nt	clone_size	d_call	j_call	v_call
CASSLAPPGQGGTQYF	TGCGCCAGCAGCTTGGCCCCTCCGGGACAGGGGGGTACGCAGTATTTT	many	TRBD1	TRBJ2-3	TRBV5-1
CASSLIGSIQETQYF	TGTGCCAGCAGCTTAATAGGGTCCATCCAAGAGACCCAGTACTTC	NA	NA	TRBJ2-5	TRBV7-2
CASIPRRSNRIGKSNQPQHF	TGTGCCAGCATTCCCAGGAGGTCGAATCGTATAGGGAAAAGCAATCAGCCCCAGCATTTT	many	NA	TRBJ1-5	TRBV28
CASSREAGPPETQYF	TGTGCCAGCAGCCGAGAAGCGGGGCCTCCCGAGACCCAGTACTTC	many	TRBD2	TRBJ2-5	TRBV7-9
CASSDRTEAFF	TGTGCCAGCAGTGACAGGACTGAAGCTTTCTTT	NA	NA	TRBJ1-1	TRBV2
CASSKVGANVLTF	TGTGCCAGCAGCAAAGTAGGGGCCAACGTCCTGACTTTC	many	NA	TRBJ2-6	TRBV21-1
CASSPRALGFRDRGSGANVLTF	TGTGCCAGCAGCCCTAGGGCTCTAGGATTTCGGGACAGGGGATCTGGGGCCAACGTCCTGACTTTC	many	TRBD1	TRBJ2-6	TRBV11-1
CATSDGGAGTEAFF	TGTGCCACCAGTGATGGGGGCGCGGGCACTGAAGCTTTCTTT	few	NA	TRBJ1-1	TRBV24-1
CASSAGDTEAFF	TGTGCCAGCAGTGCAGGGGACACTGAAGCTTTCTTT	many	NA	TRBJ1-1	TRBV2
CASSRLTPSAHTQYF	TGTGCCAGCAGCCGACTGACCCCCTCGGCCCATACGCAGTATTTT	many	NA	TRBJ2-3	TRBV6-2/TRBV6-3
CASNQWGKGKADGYTF	TGTGCCAGCAATCAATGGGGGAAAGGGAAGGCTGATGGCTACACCTTC	NA	NA	TRBJ1-2	TRBV12-3/TRBV12-4
CAWSRGTVPNYGYTF	TGTGCCTGGAGTAGGGGGACAGTCCCTAACTATGGCTACACCTTC	few	TRBD1	TRBJ1-2	TRBV30
CASSYSTSGYNEQFF	TGTGCCAGCAGTTACAGTACTAGCGGTTACAATGAGCAGTTCTTC	many	TRBD2	TRBJ2-1	TRBV6-2/TRBV6-3
CASSLAIALSTDTQYF	TGTGCCAGCAGCTTAGCGATAGCGTTAAGCACAGATACGCAGTATTTT	few	NA	TRBJ2-3	TRBV7-2
CASSEGQGAPGETQYF	TGTGCCAGCAGTGAAGGCCAGGGGGCGCCGGGGGAGACCCAGTACTTC	many	TRBD1	TRBJ2-5	TRBV6-1
CASSVVQDNQPQHF	TGTGCCAGCAGTGTAGTACAAGACAATCAGCCCCAGCATTTT	few	NA	TRBJ1-5	TRBV2
CASSVVGGSGEQYF	TGTGCCAGCAGCGTCGTAGGGGGTTCCGGCGAGCAGTACTTC	few	NA	TRBJ2-7	TRBV7-9
CASSMDGNTEAFF	TGTGCCAGCAGTATGGACGGGAACACTGAAGCTTTCTTT	few	NA	TRBJ1-1	TRBV6-2/TRBV6-3
CSARPSANYGYTF	TGCAGTGCTAGACCCTCTGCTAACTATGGCTACACCTTC	many	NA	TRBJ1-2	TRBV20-1
CASSWGTPQFADTQYF	TGCGCCAGCAGCTGGGGCACACCTCAATTTGCAGATACGCAGTATTTT	many	NA	TRBJ2-3	TRBV5-1
CASSEDMNTEAFF	TGTGCCAGCTCAGAAGATATGAACACTGAAGCTTTCTTT	many	NA	TRBJ1-1	TRBV18
CSALASGYEQYF	TGCAGTGCTCTGGCTAGCGGCTACGAGCAGTACTTC	many	TRBD2	TRBJ2-7	TRBV20-1
CASSFSRLGDTQYF	TGTGCCAGCAGTTTTAGCCGACTCGGAGATACGCAGTATTTT	many	NA	TRBJ2-3	TRBV28
CASSLEHPFTDTQYF	TGCGCCAGCAGCTTGGAGCATCCCTTCACAGATACGCAGTATTTT	many	NA	TRBJ2-3	TRBV5-1
CSASRVRGGPTDTQYF	TGCAGTGCTAGCCGCGTCAGGGGGGGGCCCACAGATACGCAGTATTTT	few	NA	TRBJ2-3	TRBV20-1
CASSQRSLAGGRTDTQYF	TGTGCCAGCAGCCAGAGGTCTCTAGCGGGGGGACGCACAGATACGCAGTATTTT	many	TRBD2	TRBJ2-3	TRBV3-1
CASSFTRSSYNEQFF	TGTGCCAGCAGCTTTACCAGGAGCTCCTACAATGAGCAGTTCTTC	many	NA	TRBJ2-1	TRBV13
CASSQVGGVAVDTQYF	TGTGCCAGCAGCCAAGTAGGCGGGGTAGCGGTAGATACGCAGTATTTT	few	NA	TRBJ2-3	TRBV4-2